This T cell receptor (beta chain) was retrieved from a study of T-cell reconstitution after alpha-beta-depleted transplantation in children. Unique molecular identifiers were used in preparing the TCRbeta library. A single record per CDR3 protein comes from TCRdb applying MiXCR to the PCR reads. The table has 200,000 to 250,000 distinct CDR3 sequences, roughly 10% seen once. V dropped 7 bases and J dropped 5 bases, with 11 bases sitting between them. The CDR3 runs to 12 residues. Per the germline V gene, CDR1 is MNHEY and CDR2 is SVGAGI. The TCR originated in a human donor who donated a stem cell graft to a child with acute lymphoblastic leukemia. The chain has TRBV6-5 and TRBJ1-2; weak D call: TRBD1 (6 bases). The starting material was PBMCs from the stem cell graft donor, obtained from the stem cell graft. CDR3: CASKTGEYGYTF. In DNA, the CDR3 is TGTGCCAGCAAGACAGGAGAATATGGCTACACCTTC.